This TCR beta chain was recorded in a study of OX40 agonist ivuxolimab in advanced cancers. At the level of the study: The patients received agonistic anti-OX40 (CD134) antibody ivuxolimab.

The method was immunoSEQ multiplex PCR; TCRdb's version includes in-frame clones alone and lacks a portion of them. The repertoire holds tens of thousands of clones, with roughly 88% as singletons. Blood samples were obtained at baseline, cycle 4 day 1, and cycle 7 day 1. The starting material was CD4+ or CD8+ T cells sorted from blood, obtained in a trial of the OX40 agonist ivuxolimab. The TCR sequence derives from an adult with an advanced solid tumor such as melanoma, head and neck, liver or kidney cancer.

CDR3 region: CASRPDSTYEQYF. The CDR3 region has the DNA TGTGCCAGCAGGCCGGACTCCACCTACGAGCAGTACTTC. The chain has TRBV27 and TRBJ2-7; a weak D match, TRBD2 (5 bases). Germline V CDR1 and CDR2: MNHEY, SMNVEV (reference sequence). The CDR3 consists of 13 residues. V was clipped by 6 bases and J by 2 bases, with 11 bases between them.